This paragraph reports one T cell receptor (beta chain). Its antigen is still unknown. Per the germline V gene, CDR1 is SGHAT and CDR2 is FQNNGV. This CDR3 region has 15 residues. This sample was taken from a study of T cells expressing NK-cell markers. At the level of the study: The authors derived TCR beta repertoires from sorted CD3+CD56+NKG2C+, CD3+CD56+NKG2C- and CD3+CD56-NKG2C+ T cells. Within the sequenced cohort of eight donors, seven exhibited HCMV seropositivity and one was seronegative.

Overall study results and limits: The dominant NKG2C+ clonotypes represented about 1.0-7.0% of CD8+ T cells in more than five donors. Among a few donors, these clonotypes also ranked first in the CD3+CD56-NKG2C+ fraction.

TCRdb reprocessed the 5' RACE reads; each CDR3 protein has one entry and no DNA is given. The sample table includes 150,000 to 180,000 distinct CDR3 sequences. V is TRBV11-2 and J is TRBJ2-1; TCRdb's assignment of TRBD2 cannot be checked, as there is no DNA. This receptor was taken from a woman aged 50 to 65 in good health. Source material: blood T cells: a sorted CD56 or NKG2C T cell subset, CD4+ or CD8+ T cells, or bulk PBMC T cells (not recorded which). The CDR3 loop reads CASSYGGPSYNEQFF.